This entry features one TCR beta chain sequence. In the original analysis: Estimates of nucleated cell counts were drawn from the amplification of reference gene primers. Assay: immunoSEQ multiplex PCR; the TCRdb copy retains only in-frame clones and omits some. V and J calls plus clone size are reproduced from that table; the DNA served to infer D and trimming. The sample has roughly 100,000 clones, around 78% seen once; the top ten hold approximately 6.2%. This entry belongs to a study of blood T cell repertoires in COVID-19. Study-wide background: There were acute and convalescent COVID-19 samples, and they came from the United States, Italy and Spain.

Trimming shortened V by 3 bases and J by 2 bases, and 8 bases separated the two germline ends. This CDR3 region has 13 residues. Germline loops: CDR1 WSHSY, CDR2 SAAADI. A Seattle source enrolled patients during active infection and followed them longitudinally. This chain uses TRBV10-2 with TRBJ2-7; D gene ambiguous. The sequenced sample was peripheral blood. This receptor was identified in a man older than 75 with COVID-19, enrolled during active disease. The chain's CDR3 is CASSEQIPYEQYF. For the CDR3, the DNA is TGCGCCAGCAGTGAACAGATTCCCTACGAGCAGTACTTC.